The 27 T cell receptor beta chains reported below all come from one sample, sequenced in a study of radiotherapy plus CTLA-4 blockade in lung cancer. Assay: immunoSEQ multiplex PCR; the TCRdb copy retains only in-frame clones and omits some. Of some 98,000 clones in the sample, 80% to 85% were seen once. The sequencing used peripheral blood, collected from a patient treated with radiotherapy plus ipilimumab. All receptors derive from a human donor with non-small cell lung cancer who had a partial response to radiotherapy plus ipilimumab.

This clone came up once. V and J are TRBV4-1 and TRBJ1-6; 7 positions agree with TRBD1. J was trimmed by 6 bases and V by 2 bases; bases with no gene match: 4. The germline V gene encodes CDR1 MGHRA and CDR2 YSYEKL. CDR3 length equals 15 residues. CDR3 nucleotide sequence: TGCGCCAGCAGCCAAATGGGACAGACTAATTCACCCCTCCACTTT. Translation gives CASSQMGQTNSPLHF.

This chain uses TRBV2 with TRBJ2-7; TRBD2 is a possible D gene (7 bases). V lost 4 bases, J lost 7 bases, and 14 bases lay in between. The CDR3 sequence is 13 residues long. Germline CDR1 is SNHLY and CDR2 is FYNNEI. CDR3 sequence (DNA): TGTGCCAGCAGTGCTGCGGGGGCTGGGGAGCAGTACTTC. Residues: CASSAAGAGEQYF.

This sequence joins TRBV30 and TRBJ2-3; 9 positions match TRBD2. V shed 4 bases, J shed 4 bases, and the junction held 9 bases outside the gene matches. Per germline, CDR1 GTSNPN and CDR2 SVGIG (reference sequence). The CDR3 totals 15 residues. The CDR3 DNA sequence: TGTGCCTGGAATCTGGGGGGCGGGAGGGCAGATACGCAGTATTTT. Its protein is CAWNLGGGRADTQYF.

The chain recombines TRBV2 with TRBJ2-2; 7 bases are shared with TRBD2. The CDR3 extends over 14 amino acids. With V trimmed by 0 bases and J by 7 bases, 2 bases remained unmatched. Germline V CDR1 and CDR2: SNHLY, FYNNEI. This CDR3 reads CASSEARGFGELFF. CDR3 in DNA: TGTGCCAGCAGTGAAGCGCGGGGGTTCGGGGAGCTGTTTTTT.

The chain combines TRBV11-1 with TRBJ1-2; D ambiguous. The ends were cut back, 5 bases at V and 5 bases at J, with 9 bases in the middle. The CDR3 runs 12 residues. CDR1 is SGHAT and CDR2 is FQDESV in the germline V gene (reference sequence). Here the CDR3 DNA reads TGTGCCAGCAGCCAGGAACGATATGGCTACACCTTC. It is translated as CASSQERYGYTF.

This rearrangement joins TRBV6-5 to TRBJ1-2; D is perhaps TRBD1 (5 bases). CDR3 length equals 14 residues. CDR1 MNHEY and CDR2 SVGAGI come from the germline V gene. Trimming pared 0 bases from V and 7 bases from J, leaving 12 bases between. CDR3 bases: TGTGCCAGCAGTTACTCATTTAGCAGGGCTGGCTACACCTTC. As protein: CASSYSFSRAGYTF.

The chain has TRBV2 and TRBJ2-6; D may be TRBD1 (6 bases). Germline V gene lookup returns CDR1 SNHLY and CDR2 FYNNEI. Trimming stripped 7 bases from V and 0 bases from J, with 13 bases between. The CDR3 is 16 amino acids. The CDR3 loop reads CASIQTGTSGANVLTF. The CDR3 region has the DNA TGTGCCAGCATTCAGACAGGCACCTCTGGGGCCAACGTCCTGACTTTC.

The chain recombines TRBV4-1 with TRBJ2-1; a possible D gene is TRBD2 (5 bases). Trimming removed 4 bases from V and 0 bases from J, with 10 bases in between. Germline V gives CDR1 MGHRA, CDR2 YSYEKL. The length of the CDR3 is 15 residues. The CDR3 DNA reads TGCGCCAGCAGCCCCGTGGGGAGCTCCTACAATGAGCAGTTCTTC. It yields the protein CASSPVGSSYNEQFF.

This chain uses TRBV18 with TRBJ2-6, with D perhaps matching TRBD1 (6 bases). The CDR3 contains 16 residues. Trimming cost V 4 bases and J 2 bases, with 12 bases left between them. Germline-derived CDR1 and CDR2 are KGHSH and LQKENI. The CDR3, as DNA: TGTGCCAGCTCACTGCCAGGGGTGGCTGGGGCCAACGTCCTGACTTTC. It is translated as CASSLPGVAGANVLTF.

The chain joins TRBV7-9 to TRBJ2-7, with a weak D call TRBD1 (6 bases). V was pared by 6 bases and J by 5 bases, with 14 bases between. This CDR3 has 13 residues. CDR1 and CDR2 (germline): SEHNR, FQNEAQ (reference sequence). CDR3 sequence reads: CASRFEQGHEQYF. CDR3 sequence (DNA): TGTGCCAGCAGGTTCGAACAGGGTCACGAGCAGTACTTC.

The chain employs TRBV2 and TRBJ2-3; 8 bases agree with TRBD2. V shed 1 base and J 0 bases; nucleotides not matched to a gene: 9. Germline V CDR1 and CDR2: SNHLY, FYNNEI. The CDR3 runs 18 residues. CDR3 loop: CASSEGASGPPSTDTQYF. CDR3 DNA: TGTGCCAGCAGTGAAGGGGCTAGCGGGCCACCCAGCACAGATACGCAGTATTTT. Full variable domain (remainder filled in from reference TRBV2 and TRBJ2-3): EPEVTQTPSHQVTQMGQEVILRCVPISNHLYFYWYRQILGQKVEFLVSFYNNEISEKSEIFDDQFSVERPDGSNFTLKIRSTKLEDSAMYFCASSEGASGPPSTDTQYFGPGTRLTVL.

V gene TRBV18 combines with J gene TRBJ1-3; D perhaps matches TRBD1 (5 bases). Trimming left V 3 bases short and J 0 bases short, with 12 bases between. The V gene's germline CDR1 is KGHSH and CDR2 LQKENI. The CDR3 totals 16 residues. The CDR3 DNA is TGTGCCAGCTCACCGGGACTGAGTTTCTCTGGAAACACCATATATTTT. Protein product: CASSPGLSFSGNTIYF.

The CDR3 DNA sequence: TGTGCCAGCAGCCCTGAGGCGGCCCGAGCGAACACCGGGGAGCTGTTTTTT. As protein: CASSPEAARANTGELFF. The chain has TRBV5-8 and TRBJ2-2; D is undetermined. The CDR3 covers 17 residues. Per the germline V gene, CDR1 is SGHTS and CDR2 is YDEGEE. V shed 4 bases and J shed 0 bases, with 16 bases lying between them.

The gene calls are TRBV28 and TRBJ1-4, with 7 nucleotides matching TRBD1. With V trimmed by 6 bases and J by 7 bases, 11 bases remained unmatched. The germline V gene encodes CDR1 MDHEN and CDR2 SYDVKM. The length of the CDR3 is 15 residues. Written as DNA, the CDR3 is TGTGCCAGCAGCCCCTCGACAGGGACGTTTGAAAAACTGTTTTTT. Protein: CASSPSTGTFEKLFF.

CDR3 in amino acids: CASGRVTSGANVLTF. The CDR3 DNA sequence: TGTGCCAGCGGGAGGGTCACCTCTGGGGCCAACGTCCTGACTTTC. The chain is built from TRBV28 and TRBJ2-6; the match to TRBD2 covers 7 bases. Germline CDR1 reads MDHEN; CDR2 reads SYDVKM. Germline trimming cut 8 bases from V and 0 bases from J; bases unmatched to any gene: 4. The CDR3 is 15 residues long.

V is TRBV5-1 and J is TRBJ2-1, with 15 bases that match TRBD2. Trimming cost V 0 bases and J 10 bases; bases outside gene matches: 2. CDR1 and CDR2 (germline): SGHRS, YFSETQ. The CDR3 is 15 residues long. CDR3 sequence reads: CASSLGTSGREEQFF. CDR3 in DNA: TGCGCCAGCAGCTTGGGGACTAGCGGGAGGGAGGAGCAGTTCTTC.

For the CDR3, the DNA is TGTGCCAGCAGTGAGACAGGGGTAAGGTTTGGTGGGGCCAACGTCCTGACTTTC. Protein product: CASSETGVRFGGANVLTF. V is TRBV25-1 and J is TRBJ2-6, with 8 bases matching TRBD1. The germline V gene has CDR1 MGHDK and CDR2 SYGVNS. V dropped 3 bases and J dropped 3; count of bases not matched to a gene: 10. The CDR3 is made up of 18 amino acids.

This clone has a handful of counts. V is TRBV4-1 and J is TRBJ1-1; D may be TRBD1 (5 bases). With 2 bases removed from V and 5 bases from J, the gap between germline ends came to 15 bases. This CDR3 is built from 15 residues. Germline values: CDR1 MGHRA, CDR2 YSYEKL. The CDR3 is CASSQKIGVGTEAFF. As DNA, the CDR3 is TGCGCCAGCAGCCAAAAAATAGGGGTGGGAACTGAAGCTTTCTTT.

The chain uses TRBV28 and TRBJ2-3; D remains unclear. Germline CDR1 reads MDHEN; CDR2 reads SYDVKM. The CDR3 totals 11 residues. V lost 8 bases, J lost 1 base, and 4 bases lay in between. This CDR3 is CASAGTDTQYF. Here the CDR3 DNA reads TGTGCCAGCGCAGGCACAGATACGCAGTATTTT.

This clone was detected only a few times. The chain carries TRBV7-9 and TRBJ2-1, with a possible D match to TRBD2 (5 bases). Deletions cut 5 bases from V and 0 bases from J, with 14 bases between. CDR1 and CDR2 from the germline V gene are SEHNR and FQNEAQ (reference sequence). The CDR3 has 16 residues. The CDR3, as DNA: TGTGCCAGCAGCCCACCCAGCGGTAACTCCTACAATGAGCAGTTCTTC. Encoded protein: CASSPPSGNSYNEQFF.

The rearrangement uses TRBV4-2 and TRBJ2-7; unclear D gene. V was trimmed by 1 base and J by 3 bases, leaving 10 bases between them. The germline CDR1 and CDR2 sequences are LGHNA and YNFKEQ. This CDR3 has 14 amino acids. Written as DNA, the CDR3 is TGTGCCAGCAGCCAAGTCGGAGAGGACTACGAGCAGTACTTC. The encoded protein is CASSQVGEDYEQYF.

This clone appeared a single time. The V call is TRBV11-3, the J call TRBJ2-2, with D hard to call. Germline CDR1 SGHNT, CDR2 YENEEA. The CDR3 is 14 residues long. Deletions cut 3 bases from V and 1 base from J, with 6 bases between. CDR3 DNA sequence: TGTGCCAGCAGCTTTGCGGTGAACACCGGGGAGCTGTTTTTT. It specifies CASSFAVNTGELFF.

This clone was observed once. The J gene is TRBJ1-2, the V gene TRBV28; D may be TRBD1 (6 bases). In germline, CDR1 is MDHEN, CDR2 SYDVKM. CDR3 length: 13 amino acids. V lost 3 bases and J 6 bases, leaving 11 bases between the germline ends. The CDR3, as DNA: TGTGCCAGCAGTTTGGACAGTGATGATGGCTACACCTTC. Its translation: CASSLDSDDGYTF.

The V gene is TRBV28, the J gene TRBJ2-1; a possible D gene is TRBD2 (6 bases). In germline, CDR1 is MDHEN, CDR2 SYDVKM. The V and J ends lost 4 bases and 4 bases respectively, with 8 bases between them. This CDR3 is built from 13 residues. Here the CDR3 reads CASSSGAYNEQFF. CDR3 DNA sequence: TGTGCCAGCAGTTCGGGAGCGTACAATGAGCAGTTCTTC.

J is TRBJ1-1 and V is TRBV15, with a possible D match to TRBD1 (6 bases). V was clipped by 0 bases and J by 0 bases, with 11 bases between them. CDR1 LNHNV and CDR2 YYDKDF come from the germline V gene (reference sequence). CDR3 length: 16 amino acids. For the CDR3, the DNA is TGTGCCACCAGCAGAGATCGTACAGGGATGAACACTGAAGCTTTCTTT. It yields the protein CATSRDRTGMNTEAFF.

V and J are TRBV27 and TRBJ1-2; 9 nucleotides match TRBD1. The CDR3 extends over 15 amino acids. The V gene end was trimmed by 5 bases and the J gene end by 5 bases; junction bases not matched to a gene: 9. In germline, CDR1 is MNHEY, CDR2 SMNVEV (reference sequence). CDR3 residues: CASSPTGTGIYGYTF. CDR3 DNA: TGTGCCAGCAGTCCTACCGGGACAGGGATTTATGGCTACACCTTC.

V usage is TRBV30 and J usage is TRBJ2-4, with D possibly matching TRBD1 (6 bases). Trimming took 3 bases from V and 6 from J, leaving 12 bases between them. The CDR3 is 13 residues long. The germline gives CDR1 GTSNPN, CDR2 SVGIG (reference sequence). CDR3 coding DNA: TGTGCCTGGAGCGAGACAGGAGGAAACATTCAGTACTTC. As protein: CAWSETGGNIQYF.